These T cell receptor beta chains were read from a single sample in a study of T cells in Graves' hyperthyroidism and ophthalmopathy. TCRdb re-called the multiplex PCR reads with MiXCR, one entry per CDR3 protein. Among 500,000 to 550,000 distinct CDR3 sequences listed, less than 20% were seen once. Sample: blood. Source of these receptors: a man aged 35-49 years with Graves' ophthalmopathy. CDR3s include the opening cysteine and the closing phenylalanine or tryptophan. Each record gives: D gene, V gene, clone size, J gene, CDR3 DNA, CDR3 protein. The D gene is left open where the match is weak. Clone size appears in some rows only: once, few, many, or a class for an expanded clone.

d_gene: -; v_gene: TRBV5-1; abundance: many; j_gene: TRBJ1-1; CDR3nt: TGCGCCAGCAGCTATCCGGACAGAATGAACACTGAAGCTTTCTTT; CDR3aa: CASSYPDRMNTEAFF
d_gene: -; v_gene: TRBV6-6; abundance: -; j_gene: TRBJ2-7; CDR3nt: TGTGCCAGCAGTTACGGGTCGGGGGTGAAGTACGAGCAGTACTTC; CDR3aa: CASSYGSGVKYEQYF
d_gene: TRBD1; v_gene: TRBV24-1; abundance: many; j_gene: TRBJ2-5; CDR3nt: TGTGCCACCAGTGATCTTGGGACAGGGGTAGAGACCCAGTACTTC; CDR3aa: CATSDLGTGVETQYF
d_gene: TRBD2; v_gene: TRBV20-1; abundance: -; j_gene: TRBJ2-3; CDR3nt: TGCAGTGCTATAGCAAAACTAGCGGAGCCAGGGAATACGCAGTATTTT; CDR3aa: CSAIAKLAEPGNTQYF
d_gene: TRBD2; v_gene: TRBV6-1; abundance: many; j_gene: TRBJ2-1; CDR3nt: TGTGCCAGCAGTGAATTGCGCGGGAGTTACGATGAGCAGTTCTTC; CDR3aa: CASSELRGSYDEQFF
d_gene: TRBD1; v_gene: TRBV30; abundance: few; j_gene: TRBJ1-3; CDR3nt: TGTGCCTGGAGTGCGGGACTTTTGGGACAGTCTGGAAACACCATATATTTT; CDR3aa: CAWSAGLLGQSGNTIYF
d_gene: -; v_gene: TRBV7-8; abundance: few; j_gene: TRBJ1-5; CDR3nt: TGTGCCAGCAGCTTAGTATGGGGGGGCAATCAGCCCCAGCATTTT; CDR3aa: CASSLVWGGNQPQHF
d_gene: -; v_gene: TRBV20-1; abundance: -; j_gene: TRBJ2-7; CDR3nt: TGCAGTGCTAGTGGAGATACCTACGAGCAGTACTTC; CDR3aa: CSASGDTYEQYF
d_gene: -; v_gene: TRBV9; abundance: -; j_gene: TRBJ2-1; CDR3nt: TGTGCCAGCAGCTACTCTAGCGACCCCCGCGAGCAGTTCTTC; CDR3aa: CASSYSSDPREQFF
d_gene: TRBD1; v_gene: TRBV24-1; abundance: many; j_gene: TRBJ1-1; CDR3nt: TGTGCCACCCGGGACAGGGGGAACACTGAAGCTTTCTTT; CDR3aa: CATRDRGNTEAFF
d_gene: TRBD2; v_gene: TRBV5-1; abundance: few; j_gene: TRBJ2-2; CDR3nt: TGCGCCAGCAGCTTGGGCTCTAGCGGGCAGATCACCGGGGAGCTGTTTTTT; CDR3aa: CASSLGSSGQITGELFF
d_gene: TRBD2; v_gene: TRBV11-2; abundance: many; j_gene: TRBJ2-7; CDR3nt: TGTGCCAGCAGCTGGGCTAGCGGGGGGTCCTACGAGCAGTACTTC; CDR3aa: CASSWASGGSYEQYF
d_gene: TRBD2; v_gene: TRBV7-9; abundance: few; j_gene: TRBJ2-3; CDR3nt: TGTGCCAGCAGCTTAACTAGCGGGCGCAACACAGATACGCAGTATTTT; CDR3aa: CASSLTSGRNTDTQYF
d_gene: -; v_gene: TRBV12-3/TRBV12-4; abundance: -; j_gene: TRBJ2-7; CDR3nt: TGTGCCAGCAGTTTGACCAGCCCCTACGAGCAGTACTTC; CDR3aa: CASSLTSPYEQYF
d_gene: -; v_gene: TRBV4-1; abundance: few; j_gene: TRBJ2-1; CDR3nt: TGCGCCAGCAGCCAAGATGAAGGCAGGGTACGAAATGAGCAGTTCTTC; CDR3aa: CASSQDEGRVRNEQFF
d_gene: -; v_gene: TRBV6-1; abundance: few; j_gene: TRBJ2-2; CDR3nt: TGTGCCAGCAATCAGGGGGGGACCGGGGAGCTGTTTTTT; CDR3aa: CASNQGGTGELFF
d_gene: TRBD1; v_gene: TRBV6-1; abundance: many; j_gene: TRBJ1-2; CDR3nt: TGTGCCAGCAGTGCAGGGGGTTTGAGTGGCTACACCTTC; CDR3aa: CASSAGGLSGYTF
d_gene: -; v_gene: TRBV11-2; abundance: many; j_gene: TRBJ2-7; CDR3nt: TGTGCCAGCAGCTTAGAAGGTGGGGCACAGGGCCGATCCAGCGAGCAGTACTTC; CDR3aa: CASSLEGGAQGRSSEQYF
d_gene: -; v_gene: TRBV2; abundance: -; j_gene: TRBJ2-1; CDR3nt: TGTGCCAGCAGTGCCTTGGGACGGCATAATGAGCAGTTCTTC; CDR3aa: CASSALGRHNEQFF
d_gene: -; v_gene: TRBV7-9; abundance: -; j_gene: TRBJ2-1; CDR3nt: TGTGCCAGCAGACCCAGGGTTTTGGATGAGCAGTTCTTC; CDR3aa: CASRPRVLDEQFF
d_gene: TRBD1; v_gene: TRBV30; abundance: few; j_gene: TRBJ1-2; CDR3nt: TGTGCCTGGAGTGCGAAAACCGGGACAGGACGCGGTGGCTACACCTTC; CDR3aa: CAWSAKTGTGRGGYTF
d_gene: -; v_gene: TRBV10-3; abundance: -; j_gene: TRBJ1-5; CDR3nt: TGTGCCATCAGTGAAGACAGGAGTGTCAATCAGCCCCAGCATTTT; CDR3aa: CAISEDRSVNQPQHF
d_gene: -; v_gene: TRBV20-1; abundance: few; j_gene: TRBJ2-4; CDR3nt: TGCAGTGCTAGCCCGGCCTTAGCCAAAAACATTCAGTACTTC; CDR3aa: CSASPALAKNIQYF
d_gene: -; v_gene: TRBV11-1; abundance: -; j_gene: TRBJ2-2; CDR3nt: TGTGCCAGCACCGAGATCGGAACCGCGAACACCGGGGAGCTGTTTTTT; CDR3aa: CASTEIGTANTGELFF
d_gene: -; v_gene: TRBV18; abundance: many; j_gene: TRBJ1-3; CDR3nt: TGTGCCAGCTCACCTGGGGGAGCAGGAAACACCATATATTTT; CDR3aa: CASSPGGAGNTIYF
d_gene: TRBD2; v_gene: TRBV30; abundance: few; j_gene: TRBJ2-5; CDR3nt: TGTGCCGGGGTCTCCGGGGGGGAGACCCAGTACTTC; CDR3aa: CAGVSGGETQYF
d_gene: -; v_gene: TRBV20-1; abundance: many; j_gene: TRBJ1-2; CDR3nt: TGCAGTGCTAACCACTGGGCGGACTATGGCTACACCTTC; CDR3aa: CSANHWADYGYTF
d_gene: -; v_gene: TRBV7-9; abundance: few; j_gene: TRBJ1-6; CDR3nt: TGTGCCAGCAGCTATACGGATCGTAATTCACCCCTCCACTTT; CDR3aa: CASSYTDRNSPLHF
d_gene: TRBD1; v_gene: TRBV29-1; abundance: few; j_gene: TRBJ2-2; CDR3nt: TGCAGCGTTTCCCGGACAGGGGAGATGAGCACCGGGGAGCTGTTTTTT; CDR3aa: CSVSRTGEMSTGELFF
d_gene: -; v_gene: TRBV5-6; abundance: -; j_gene: TRBJ2-1; CDR3nt: TGTGCCAGCAGCACACGACGCGCGGCTAGCTCCTACAATGAGCAGTTCTTC; CDR3aa: CASSTRRAASSYNEQFF
d_gene: -; v_gene: TRBV20-1; abundance: few; j_gene: TRBJ1-5; CDR3nt: TGCAGTGCCCCCGGTGGTGGGGGCAATCAGCCCCAGCATTTT; CDR3aa: CSAPGGGGNQPQHF
d_gene: TRBD2; v_gene: TRBV20-1; abundance: -; j_gene: TRBJ2-1; CDR3nt: TGCAGTGCTGATGGGGGACTAGGTCTCTATGAGCAGTTCTTC; CDR3aa: CSADGGLGLYEQFF
d_gene: -; v_gene: TRBV5-4; abundance: -; j_gene: TRBJ2-7; CDR3nt: TGTGCCAGCAGCTTGAAGTCAGGGAACGAGCAGTACTTC; CDR3aa: CASSLKSGNEQYF
d_gene: TRBD1; v_gene: TRBV9; abundance: -; j_gene: TRBJ1-2; CDR3nt: TGTGCCAGCAGCGGCTGGACAGGGGACTATGGCTACACCTTC; CDR3aa: CASSGWTGDYGYTF
d_gene: TRBD1; v_gene: TRBV20-1; abundance: -; j_gene: TRBJ2-1; CDR3nt: TGCAGTGCTACCGGGACAGGGGGCGCTTACAATGAGCAGTTCTTC; CDR3aa: CSATGTGGAYNEQFF
d_gene: -; v_gene: TRBV29-1; abundance: -; j_gene: TRBJ2-6; CDR3nt: TGCAGTGTGGGGGCAGGCCCTTCTGGGGCCAACGTCCTGACTTTC; CDR3aa: CSVGAGPSGANVLTF
d_gene: -; v_gene: TRBV19; abundance: -; j_gene: TRBJ2-3; CDR3nt: TGCGCCAGTAGTATAGAAAAGGATTTGGGAACAGATACGCAGTATTTT; CDR3aa: CASSIEKDLGTDTQYF
d_gene: -; v_gene: TRBV20-1; abundance: -; j_gene: TRBJ2-2; CDR3nt: TGCAGTGCCCCCGCCCGGAACACCGGGGAGCTGTTTTTT; CDR3aa: CSAPARNTGELFF
d_gene: TRBD2; v_gene: TRBV6-2/TRBV6-3; abundance: many; j_gene: TRBJ2-7; CDR3nt: TGTGCCAGCAGTCCGACTAGCGGGCCCGTCTACGAGCAGTACTTC; CDR3aa: CASSPTSGPVYEQYF
d_gene: -; v_gene: TRBV6-1; abundance: few; j_gene: TRBJ1-2; CDR3nt: TGTGCCAGCAGTGAAAAGGGAGGGGCTCACTATGGCTACACCTTC; CDR3aa: CASSEKGGAHYGYTF
d_gene: TRBD1; v_gene: TRBV7-9; abundance: -; j_gene: TRBJ2-3; CDR3nt: TGTGCCAGCAGCTTATCCCGGGACAGAATCACAGATACGCAGTATTTT; CDR3aa: CASSLSRDRITDTQYF
d_gene: -; v_gene: TRBV5-4; abundance: -; j_gene: TRBJ2-3; CDR3nt: TGTGCCAGCAGCTTGATACATTTAGGCGGCACAGATACGCAGTATTTT; CDR3aa: CASSLIHLGGTDTQYF
d_gene: TRBD1; v_gene: TRBV6-1; abundance: few; j_gene: TRBJ2-5; CDR3nt: TGTGCCAGCAGCCCCGGACAGGGAACTGTGCAAAAGACCCAGTACTTC; CDR3aa: CASSPGQGTVQKTQYF
d_gene: -; v_gene: TRBV27; abundance: few; j_gene: TRBJ2-7; CDR3nt: TGTGCCAGCAGTTTACTTGGGGTTTACGAGCAGTACTTC; CDR3aa: CASSLLGVYEQYF
d_gene: TRBD2; v_gene: TRBV13; abundance: few; j_gene: TRBJ2-1; CDR3nt: TGTGCCAGCAGCTCACCGGGACTAGCGGGGCATGAGCAGTTCTTC; CDR3aa: CASSSPGLAGHEQFF
d_gene: TRBD2; v_gene: TRBV6-2/TRBV6-3; abundance: -; j_gene: TRBJ2-2; CDR3nt: TGTGCCGGCCGCCGAGGGACTAACTATTACACCGGGGAGCTGTTTTTT; CDR3aa: CAGRRGTNYYTGELFF
d_gene: TRBD2; v_gene: TRBV30; abundance: many; j_gene: TRBJ2-1; CDR3nt: TGTGCCTGGACCGGGACTAGCGGGGGGGGTGAGCAGTTCTTC; CDR3aa: CAWTGTSGGGEQFF
d_gene: -; v_gene: TRBV7-2; abundance: -; j_gene: TRBJ2-5; CDR3nt: TGTGCCAGCAGGCCAGGCACAGAAGAGACCCAGTACTTC; CDR3aa: CASRPGTEETQYF
d_gene: -; v_gene: TRBV28; abundance: -; j_gene: TRBJ2-5; CDR3nt: TGTGCCAGCAGTTTAGTTGGGGAGACCCGGTACTTC; CDR3aa: CASSLVGETRYF
d_gene: TRBD2; v_gene: TRBV20-1; abundance: -; j_gene: TRBJ2-7; CDR3nt: TGCAGTGCTAGAATTAGCGGGAGATTGAACTACGAGCAGTACTTC; CDR3aa: CSARISGRLNYEQYF
d_gene: -; v_gene: TRBV15; abundance: -; j_gene: TRBJ1-5; CDR3nt: TGTGCCACCAGAGAAGGGGGGGGGACTCAGCCCCAGCATTTT; CDR3aa: CATREGGGTQPQHF
d_gene: TRBD1; v_gene: TRBV29-1; abundance: few; j_gene: TRBJ2-1; CDR3nt: TGCAGCGCGAAACGGACAGGAGGCTCCTACAATGAGCAGTTCTTC; CDR3aa: CSAKRTGGSYNEQFF
d_gene: TRBD2; v_gene: TRBV5-6; abundance: -; j_gene: TRBJ2-2; CDR3nt: TGTGCCAGAAGCCCGACTAGCGGGGGTTTCGGGGAGCTGTTTTTT; CDR3aa: CARSPTSGGFGELFF
d_gene: TRBD2; v_gene: TRBV9; abundance: -; j_gene: TRBJ2-3; CDR3nt: TGTGCCAGCAGCGTAGCGGGCGGGGGGAGCACAGATACGCAGTATTTT; CDR3aa: CASSVAGGGSTDTQYF
d_gene: -; v_gene: TRBV5-1; abundance: -; j_gene: TRBJ2-1; CDR3nt: TGCGCCAGCAGCTTGGGCGGGGAAGCGGCTTACAATGAGCAGTTCTTC; CDR3aa: CASSLGGEAAYNEQFF